This T cell receptor beta chain was sequenced in a study of blood T cell repertoires in COVID-19. J lost 5 bases, V lost 1 base, and 7 bases had no gene match. Germline V gene data show CDR1 as SGHTA and CDR2 as FQGNSA. This CDR3 has 17 amino acids. This table comes from immunoSEQ multiplex PCR, and its TCRdb copy is limited to in-frame clones, with some not included. The sample lists over 200,000 clones, around 80% occurring once. The J gene is TRBJ2-5, the V gene TRBV7-2; 13 bases align to TRBD2. Source material: PBMCs or T cells enriched from blood (not recorded which). The sequence came from a man aged 60 to 69 who had recovered from COVID-19. The CDR3 DNA reads as TGTGCCAGCAGCTTAGAGCTGACTAGCGGGGGGCGGGAGACCCAGTACTTC. Residues: CASSLELTSGGRETQYF.